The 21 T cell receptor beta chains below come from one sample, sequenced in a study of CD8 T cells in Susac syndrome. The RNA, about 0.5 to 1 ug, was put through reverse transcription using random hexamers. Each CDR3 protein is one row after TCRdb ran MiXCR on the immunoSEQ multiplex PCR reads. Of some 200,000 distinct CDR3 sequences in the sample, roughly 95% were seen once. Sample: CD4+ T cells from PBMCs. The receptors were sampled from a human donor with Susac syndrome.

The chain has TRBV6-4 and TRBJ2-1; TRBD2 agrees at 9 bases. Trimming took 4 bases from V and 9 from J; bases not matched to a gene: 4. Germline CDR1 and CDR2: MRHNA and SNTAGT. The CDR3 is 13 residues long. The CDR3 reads CASSVLAGAEQFF. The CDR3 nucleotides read TGTGCCAGCAGTGTATTAGCGGGAGCTGAGCAGTTCTTC.

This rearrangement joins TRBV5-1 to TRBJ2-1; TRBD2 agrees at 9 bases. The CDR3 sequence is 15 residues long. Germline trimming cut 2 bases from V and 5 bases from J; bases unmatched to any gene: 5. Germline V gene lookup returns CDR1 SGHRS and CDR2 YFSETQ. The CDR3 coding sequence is TGCGCCAGCAGCTTAGGCGGGGGGGCTGACAATGAGCAGTTCTTC. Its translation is CASSLGGGADNEQFF.

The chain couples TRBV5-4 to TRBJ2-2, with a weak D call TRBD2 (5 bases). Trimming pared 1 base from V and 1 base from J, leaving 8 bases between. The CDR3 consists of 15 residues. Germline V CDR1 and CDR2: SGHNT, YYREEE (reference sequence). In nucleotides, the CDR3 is TGTGCCAGCAGCTTGCCCGGAGGGAACACCGGGGAGCTGTTTTTT. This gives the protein CASSLPGGNTGELFF.

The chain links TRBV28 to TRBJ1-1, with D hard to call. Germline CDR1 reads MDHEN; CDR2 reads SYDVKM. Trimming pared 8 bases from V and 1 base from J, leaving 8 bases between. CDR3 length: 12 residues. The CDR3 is CASLMSNTEAFF. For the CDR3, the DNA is TGTGCCAGCTTGATGTCGAACACTGAAGCTTTCTTT. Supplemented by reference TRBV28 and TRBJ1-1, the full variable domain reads DVKVTQSSRYLVKRTGEKVFLECVQDMDHENMFWYRQDPGLGLRLIYFSYDVKMKEKGDIPEGYSVSREKKERFSLILESASTNQTSMYLCASLMSNTEAFFGQGTRLTVV.

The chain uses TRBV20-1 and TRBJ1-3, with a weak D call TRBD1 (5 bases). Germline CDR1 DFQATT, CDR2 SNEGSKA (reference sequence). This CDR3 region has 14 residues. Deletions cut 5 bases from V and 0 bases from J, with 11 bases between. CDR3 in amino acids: CSAPLGGSGNTIYF. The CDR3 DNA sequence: TGCAGTGCTCCCCTGGGGGGCTCTGGAAACACCATATATTTT.

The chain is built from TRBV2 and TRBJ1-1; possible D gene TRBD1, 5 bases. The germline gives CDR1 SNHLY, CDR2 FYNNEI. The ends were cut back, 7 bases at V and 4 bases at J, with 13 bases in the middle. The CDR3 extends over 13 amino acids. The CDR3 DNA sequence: TGTGCCAGCAATTTGAAGACAGCCACTGAAGCTTTCTTT. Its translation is CASNLKTATEAFF.

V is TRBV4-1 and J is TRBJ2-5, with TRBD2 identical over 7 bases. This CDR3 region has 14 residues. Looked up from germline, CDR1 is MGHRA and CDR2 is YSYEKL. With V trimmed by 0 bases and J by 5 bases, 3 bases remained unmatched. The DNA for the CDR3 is TGCGCCAGCAGCCAAGACGGGACTACGGAGACCCAGTACTTC. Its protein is CASSQDGTTETQYF.

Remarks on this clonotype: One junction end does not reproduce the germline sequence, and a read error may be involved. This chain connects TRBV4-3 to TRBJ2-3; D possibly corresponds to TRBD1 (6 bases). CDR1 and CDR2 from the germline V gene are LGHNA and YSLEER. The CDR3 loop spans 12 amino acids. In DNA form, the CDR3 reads TGCGCCAGCAGCCAAACGACAGGTACGCAGTATTTT. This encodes CASSQTTGTQYF.

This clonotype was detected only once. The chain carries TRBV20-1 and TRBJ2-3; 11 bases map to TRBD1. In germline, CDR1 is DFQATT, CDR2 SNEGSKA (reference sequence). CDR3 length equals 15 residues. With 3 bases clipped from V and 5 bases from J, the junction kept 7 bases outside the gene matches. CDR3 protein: CSASSGTGGQDTQYF. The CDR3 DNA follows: TGCAGTGCTAGTTCCGGGACAGGGGGTCAAGATACGCAGTATTTT.

This CDR3 reads CASQGASQPQHF. Written as DNA, the CDR3 is TGTGCCAGTCAGGGGGCAAGTCAGCCCCAGCATTTT. The chain combines TRBV19 with TRBJ1-5; 8 nucleotides align to TRBD1. The CDR3 has 12 amino acids. With V trimmed by 8 bases and J by 6 bases, 3 bases remained unmatched. Germline CDR1 and CDR2: LNHDA and SQIVND (reference sequence).

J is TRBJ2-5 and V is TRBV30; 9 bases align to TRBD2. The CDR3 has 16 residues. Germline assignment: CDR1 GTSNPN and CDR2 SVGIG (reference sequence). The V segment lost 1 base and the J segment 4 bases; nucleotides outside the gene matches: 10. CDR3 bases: TGTGCCTGGAGTGCCGCGGGGGGGATCGGCGGAGAGACCCAGTACTTC. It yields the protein CAWSAAGGIGGETQYF.

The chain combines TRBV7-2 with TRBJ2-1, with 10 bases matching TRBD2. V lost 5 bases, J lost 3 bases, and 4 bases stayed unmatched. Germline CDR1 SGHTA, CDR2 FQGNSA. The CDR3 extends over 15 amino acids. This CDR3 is CASSRSGGVYNEQFF. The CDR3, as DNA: TGTGCCAGCAGCCGAAGCGGGGGGGTCTACAATGAGCAGTTCTTC.

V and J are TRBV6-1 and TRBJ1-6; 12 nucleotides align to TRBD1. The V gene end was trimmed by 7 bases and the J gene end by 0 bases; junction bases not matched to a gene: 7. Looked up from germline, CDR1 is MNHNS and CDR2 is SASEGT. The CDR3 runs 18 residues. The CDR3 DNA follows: TGTGCCAGCACCCCGGGACAGGGGGCGATCTCCTATAATTCACCCCTCCACTTT. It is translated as CASTPGQGAISYNSPLHF.

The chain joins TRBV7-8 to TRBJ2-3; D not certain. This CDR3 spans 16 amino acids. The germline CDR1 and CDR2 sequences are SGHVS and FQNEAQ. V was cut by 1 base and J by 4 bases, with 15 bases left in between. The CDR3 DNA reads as TGTGCCAGCAGCTTAGGGGTCTTAGGGAACTCAGATACGCAGTATTTT. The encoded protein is CASSLGVLGNSDTQYF.

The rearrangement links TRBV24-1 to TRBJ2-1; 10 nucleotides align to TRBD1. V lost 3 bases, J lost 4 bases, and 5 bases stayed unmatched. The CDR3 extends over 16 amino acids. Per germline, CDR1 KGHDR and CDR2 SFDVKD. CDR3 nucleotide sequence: TGTGCCACCAGTGATAAACCGGGACAGGGGTACAATGAGCAGTTCTTC. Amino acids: CATSDKPGQGYNEQFF.

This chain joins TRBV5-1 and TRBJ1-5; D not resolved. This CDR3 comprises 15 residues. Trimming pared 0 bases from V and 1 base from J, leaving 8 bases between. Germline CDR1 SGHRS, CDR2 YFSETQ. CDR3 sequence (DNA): TGCGCCAGCAGCTTGGATGTGGGGAGCAATCAGCCCCAGCATTTT. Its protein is CASSLDVGSNQPQHF.

In DNA form, the CDR3 reads TGTGCCGGCAGCAACCCCCAAGAGACCCAGTACTTC. Its protein product is CAGSNPQETQYF. The genes are TRBV10-3 and TRBJ2-5; the D is unclear. Germline V gene lookup returns CDR1 ENHRY and CDR2 SYGVKD. The ends were cut back, 11 bases at V and 1 base at J, with 11 bases in the middle. The CDR3 consists of 12 residues.

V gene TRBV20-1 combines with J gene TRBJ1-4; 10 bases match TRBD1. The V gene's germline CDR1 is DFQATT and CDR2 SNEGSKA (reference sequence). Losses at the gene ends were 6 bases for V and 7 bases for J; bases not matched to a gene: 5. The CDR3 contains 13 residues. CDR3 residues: CSAPGQGVEKLFF. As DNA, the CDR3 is TGCAGTGCACCCGGACAGGGGGTTGAAAAACTGTTTTTT.

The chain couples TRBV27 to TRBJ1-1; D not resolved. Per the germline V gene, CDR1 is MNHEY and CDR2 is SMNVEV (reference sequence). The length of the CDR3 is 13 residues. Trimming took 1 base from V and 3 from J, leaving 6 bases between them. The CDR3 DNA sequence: TGTGCCAGCAGTTTATATCAGGACACTGAAGCTTTCTTT. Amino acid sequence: CASSLYQDTEAFF.

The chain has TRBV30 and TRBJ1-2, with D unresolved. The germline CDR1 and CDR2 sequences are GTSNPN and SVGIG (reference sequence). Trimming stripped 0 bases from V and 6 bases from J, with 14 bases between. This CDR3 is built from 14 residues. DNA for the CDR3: TGTGCCTGGAGTGTACAGAGGCAGGTTCATGGCTACACCTTC. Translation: CAWSVQRQVHGYTF.

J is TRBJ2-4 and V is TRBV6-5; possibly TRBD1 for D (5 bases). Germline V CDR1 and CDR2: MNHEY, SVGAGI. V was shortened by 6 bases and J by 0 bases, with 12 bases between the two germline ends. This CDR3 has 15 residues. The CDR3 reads CASRPDRLAKNIQYF. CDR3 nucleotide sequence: TGTGCCAGCAGGCCCGACAGACTAGCCAAAAACATTCAGTACTTC.